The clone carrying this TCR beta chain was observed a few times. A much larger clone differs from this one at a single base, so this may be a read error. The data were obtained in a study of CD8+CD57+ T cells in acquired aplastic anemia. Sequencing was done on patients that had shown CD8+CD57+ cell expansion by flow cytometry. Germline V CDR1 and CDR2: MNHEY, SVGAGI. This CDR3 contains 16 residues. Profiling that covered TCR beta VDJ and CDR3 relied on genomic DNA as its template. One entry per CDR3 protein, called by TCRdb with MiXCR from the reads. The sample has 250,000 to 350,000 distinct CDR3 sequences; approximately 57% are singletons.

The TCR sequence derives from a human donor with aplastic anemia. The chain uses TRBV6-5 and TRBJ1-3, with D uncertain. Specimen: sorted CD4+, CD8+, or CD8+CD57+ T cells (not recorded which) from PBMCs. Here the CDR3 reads CASSRSFQATGNTVYF. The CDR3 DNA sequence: TGTGCCAGCAGCCGATCCTTTCAAGCTACGGGAAACACCGTATATTTT.